This passage covers 13 T cell receptor beta chains from one sample sequenced in a study of T cell repertoires in cytomegalovirus infection. Their cognate antigens are unknown. TCRdb processed the reads anew with MiXCR; each CDR3 protein has one entry. The sample lists about 830,000 distinct CDR3 sequences; 32% were seen once. The input for sequencing was cultured CD8+ T cells from PBMCs, taken from culture after CMV antigen stimulation. Source of these receptors: a human donor in good health (CMV status not recorded). Some clones in this sample may be carry-over from other donors' samples.

This clonotype was detected ten times or more. The genes are TRBV12-3 or TRBV12-4 and TRBJ2-5; D may be TRBD1 or TRBD2 (5 bases each). This CDR3 is built from 16 residues. The V gene lost 5 bases and the J gene lost 0 bases, with 16 bases spanning the gap. CDR3: CASSPPKGSYQETQYF. CDR3 coding DNA: TGTGCCAGCAGTCCGCCGAAGGGGAGCTACCAAGAGACCCAGTACTTC.

CDR3 region: CASSLGATNTDTQYF. Here the CDR3 DNA reads TGTGCCAGCAGCTTAGGGGCTACCAACACAGATACGCAGTATTTT. The chain has TRBV9 and TRBJ2-3, with D perhaps TRBD1 (5 bases). This CDR3 contains 15 residues. With 4 bases removed from V and 2 bases from J, the gap between germline ends came to 14 bases. CDR1 and CDR2 (germline): SGDLS, YYNGEE.

The chain carries TRBV14 and TRBJ2-1; 9 bases agree with TRBD1. The CDR3 runs 17 residues. The germline CDR1 and CDR2 sequences are SGHDN and FVKESK. V trimming: 0 bases; J trimming: 3 bases; junction bases outside the gene matches: 6. Here the CDR3 reads CASSQDSTGGIYNEQFF. The DNA of the CDR3 is TGTGCCAGCAGCCAAGATTCGACAGGGGGTATCTACAATGAGCAGTTCTTC.

For this clonotype: One junction end disagrees with the germline gene, perhaps due to a read error. V usage is TRBV4-1 and J usage is TRBJ1-1; D unresolved. Germline values: CDR1 MGHRA, CDR2 YSYEKL. The CDR3 contains 12 residues. CDR3: CASSQGLTDAFF. In nucleotides, the CDR3 is TGCGCCAGCAGCCAGGGTCTGACTGATGCTTTCTTT.

This clonotype was counted only a few times. The V call is TRBV6-2 or TRBV6-3, the J call TRBJ2-2, with no clear D. The germline V gene encodes CDR1 MNHEY and CDR2 SVGEGT. The CDR3 is made up of 13 amino acids. V lost 3 bases to trimming and J lost 11 bases, with 13 bases between them. The CDR3 here is CASSYLLRTELFF. The DNA for the CDR3 is TGTGCCAGCAGTTATTTATTGAGAACAGAGCTGTTTTTT.

The rearrangement joins TRBV4-1 to TRBJ1-1, with 7 bases matching TRBD1. This CDR3 comprises 15 residues. Germline V gene lookup returns CDR1 MGHRA and CDR2 YSYEKL. J lost 3 bases, V lost 4 bases, and 8 bases had no gene match. The CDR3: CASSRIDRADTEAFF. CDR3 in DNA: TGCGCCAGCAGCCGGATTGACAGGGCCGACACTGAAGCTTTCTTT.

This clonotype was recorded many times. The chain carries TRBV20-1 and TRBJ1-2; D possibly corresponds to TRBD1 (5 bases). The CDR3 runs 14 residues. Germline-derived CDR1 and CDR2 are DFQATT and SNEGSKA (reference sequence). Trimming stripped 5 bases from V and 7 bases from J, with 20 bases between. The CDR3 region is CSALSRGHSVGYTF. As DNA, the CDR3 is TGCAGTGCTCTCTCGAGAGGACACTCAGTTGGCTACACCTTC.

This clonotype was seen a handful of times. The chain couples TRBV6-6 to TRBJ1-1; D gene unclear. There are 14 residues in the CDR3. V was pared by 8 bases and J by 1 base, with 14 bases between. Looked up from germline, CDR1 is MNHNY and CDR2 is SVGAGI (reference sequence). In DNA, the CDR3 is TGTGCCAGCCGAACGTTCAACCGGAACACTGAAGCTTTCTTT. Translating gives CASRTFNRNTEAFF.

This clonotype turned up a few times. The chain joins TRBV29-1 to TRBJ2-5; 7 bases map to TRBD1. Germline CDR1 SQVTM, CDR2 ANQGSEA. This CDR3 is 14 amino acids long. The J segment lost 8 bases and the V segment lost 0 bases, leaving 9 bases of the junction unmatched. CDR3 DNA sequence: TGCAGCGTTGAAGATAAAGGGGACAGTTTTACCCAGTACTTC. It specifies CSVEDKGDSFTQYF. Drawing the rest from reference TRBV29-1 and TRBJ2-5, the complete variable domain is SAVISQKPSRDICQRGTSLTIQCQVDSQVTMMFWYRQQPGQSLTLIATANQGSEATYESGFVIDKFPISRPNLTFSTLTVSNMSPEDSSIYLCSVEDKGDSFTQYFGPGTRLLVL.

This chain joins TRBV5-1 and TRBJ2-7; TRBD2 might be the D (6 bases). V lost 6 bases and J lost 4, with 17 bases in between. The CDR3 runs to 14 residues. The germline gives CDR1 SGHRS, CDR2 YFSETQ. CDR3 amino acids: CASTHRRGGYEQYF. The CDR3 coding sequence is TGCGCCAGCACTCATAGGAGGGGCGGATACGAGCAGTACTTC.

This clonotype was seen ten or more times. The chain is built from TRBV14 and TRBJ2-1; 9 bases agree with TRBD1. This CDR3 has 16 amino acids. J lost 3 bases, V lost 3 bases, and 6 bases had no gene match. Looked up from germline, CDR1 is SGHDN and CDR2 is FVKESK. The CDR3, as DNA: TGTGCCAGCAGCCACCCGGGACAGGGCCACTACAATGAGCAGTTCTTC. Amino acid sequence: CASSHPGQGHYNEQFF.

J is TRBJ1-2 and V is TRBV19, with D tentatively TRBD1 (6 bases). CDR3 length equals 11 residues. CDR1 is LNHDA, CDR2 SQIVND, per germline (reference sequence). The V end was cut by 10 bases, the J end by 3 bases, with 9 bases between. As DNA, the CDR3 is TGTGCCACGGGACACTACTATGGCTACACCTTC. It encodes CATGHYYGYTF.

This clonotype was detected a few times. The chain has TRBV27 and TRBJ2-1, with D unclear. Germline V gives CDR1 MNHEY, CDR2 SMNVEV (reference sequence). The CDR3 totals 15 residues. V lost 3 bases and J lost 0, with 9 bases in between. CDR3 protein: CASSFVRSSYNEQFF. CDR3 bases: TGTGCCAGCAGTTTTGTCAGGAGCTCCTACAATGAGCAGTTCTTC.